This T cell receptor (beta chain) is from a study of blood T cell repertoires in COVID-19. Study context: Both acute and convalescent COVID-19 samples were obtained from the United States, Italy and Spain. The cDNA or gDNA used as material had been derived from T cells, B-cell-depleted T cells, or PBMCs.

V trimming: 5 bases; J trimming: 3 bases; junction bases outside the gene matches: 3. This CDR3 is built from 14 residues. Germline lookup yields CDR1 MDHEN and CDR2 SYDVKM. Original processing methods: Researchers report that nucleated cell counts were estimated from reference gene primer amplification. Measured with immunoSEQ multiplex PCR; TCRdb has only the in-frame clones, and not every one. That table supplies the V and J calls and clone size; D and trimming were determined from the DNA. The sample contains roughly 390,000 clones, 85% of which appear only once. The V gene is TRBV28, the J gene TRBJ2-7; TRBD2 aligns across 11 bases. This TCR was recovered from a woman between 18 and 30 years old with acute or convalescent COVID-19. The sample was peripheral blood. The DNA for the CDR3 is TGTGCCAGCAGTCCGACTAGCGGGATCTACGAGCAGTACTTC. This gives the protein CASSPTSGIYEQYF.